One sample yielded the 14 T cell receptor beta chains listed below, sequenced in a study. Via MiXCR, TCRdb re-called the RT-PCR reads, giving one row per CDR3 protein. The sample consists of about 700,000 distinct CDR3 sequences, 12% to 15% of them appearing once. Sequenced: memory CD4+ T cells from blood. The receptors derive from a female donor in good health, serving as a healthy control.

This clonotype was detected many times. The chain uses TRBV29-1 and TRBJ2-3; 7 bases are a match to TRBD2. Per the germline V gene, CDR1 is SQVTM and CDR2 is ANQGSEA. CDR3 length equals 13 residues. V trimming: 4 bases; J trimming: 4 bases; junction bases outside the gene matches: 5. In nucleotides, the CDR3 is TGCAGCGTTGGAACTAGCGTATCAGATACGCAGTATTTT. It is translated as CSVGTSVSDTQYF.

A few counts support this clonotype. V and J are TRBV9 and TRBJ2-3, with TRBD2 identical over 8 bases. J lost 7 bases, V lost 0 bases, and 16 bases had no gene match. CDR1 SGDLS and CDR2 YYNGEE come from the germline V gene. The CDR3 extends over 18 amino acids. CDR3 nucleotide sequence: TGTGCCAGCAGCGTAGCCCCCTCGGGTAGCGGGACGGTACATACGCAGTATTTT. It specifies CASSVAPSGSGTVHTQYF.

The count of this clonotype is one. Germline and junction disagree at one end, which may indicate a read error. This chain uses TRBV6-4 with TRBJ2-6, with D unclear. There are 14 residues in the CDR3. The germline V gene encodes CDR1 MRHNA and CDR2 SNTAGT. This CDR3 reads CASKQDSEANVLTF. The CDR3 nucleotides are TGTGCCAGCAAGCAAGACTCTGAGGCCAACGTCCTGACTTTC.

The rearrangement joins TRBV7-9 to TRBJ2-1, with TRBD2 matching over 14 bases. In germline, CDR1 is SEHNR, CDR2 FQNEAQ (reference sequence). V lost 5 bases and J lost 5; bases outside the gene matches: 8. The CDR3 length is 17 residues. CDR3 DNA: TGTGCCAGCAGCGCAAGACCGGGACTAGCGGGAGACAATGAGCAGTTCTTC. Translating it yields CASSARPGLAGDNEQFF. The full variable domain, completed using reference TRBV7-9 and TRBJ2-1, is DTGVSQNPRHKITKRGQNVTFRCDPISEHNRLYWYRQTLGQGPEFLTYFQNEAQLEKSRLLSDRFSAERPKGSFSTLEIQRTEQGDSAMYLCASSARPGLAGDNEQFFGPGTRLTVL.

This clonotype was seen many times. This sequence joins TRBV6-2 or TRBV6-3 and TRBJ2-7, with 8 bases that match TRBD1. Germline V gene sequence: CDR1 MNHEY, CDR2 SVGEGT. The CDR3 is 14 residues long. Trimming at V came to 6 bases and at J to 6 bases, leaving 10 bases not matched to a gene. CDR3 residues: CASRLQGDKREQYF. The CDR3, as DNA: TGTGCCAGCAGGCTACAGGGGGATAAACGCGAGCAGTACTTC.

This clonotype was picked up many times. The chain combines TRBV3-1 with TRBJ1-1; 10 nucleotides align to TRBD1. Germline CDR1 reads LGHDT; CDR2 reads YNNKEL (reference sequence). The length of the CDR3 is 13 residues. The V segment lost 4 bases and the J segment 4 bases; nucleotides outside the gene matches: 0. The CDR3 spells CASSRTGGTEAFF. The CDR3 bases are TGTGCCAGCAGCCGGACAGGGGGCACTGAAGCTTTCTTT.

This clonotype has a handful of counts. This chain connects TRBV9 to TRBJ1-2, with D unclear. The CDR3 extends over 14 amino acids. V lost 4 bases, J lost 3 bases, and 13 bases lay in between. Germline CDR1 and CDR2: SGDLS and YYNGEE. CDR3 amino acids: CASSSTPDHYGYTF. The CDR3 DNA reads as TGTGCCAGCAGCTCGACTCCGGACCACTATGGCTACACCTTC.

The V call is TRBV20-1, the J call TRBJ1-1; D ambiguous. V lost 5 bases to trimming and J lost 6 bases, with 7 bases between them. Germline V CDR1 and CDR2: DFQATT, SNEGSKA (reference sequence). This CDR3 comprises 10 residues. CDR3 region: CSASNSEAFF. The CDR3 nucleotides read TGCAGTGCTTCTAATTCTGAAGCTTTCTTT.

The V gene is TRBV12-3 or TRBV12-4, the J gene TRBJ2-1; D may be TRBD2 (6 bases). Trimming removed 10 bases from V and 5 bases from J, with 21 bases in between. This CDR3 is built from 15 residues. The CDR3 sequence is CATPVADGTDNEQFF. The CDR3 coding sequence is TGTGCCACCCCGGTAGCGGACGGCACCGACAATGAGCAGTTCTTC.

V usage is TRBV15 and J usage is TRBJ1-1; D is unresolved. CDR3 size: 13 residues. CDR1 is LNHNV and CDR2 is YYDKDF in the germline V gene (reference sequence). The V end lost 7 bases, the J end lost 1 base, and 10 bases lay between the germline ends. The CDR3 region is CATKETQNTEAFF. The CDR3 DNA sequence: TGTGCCACCAAAGAGACCCAGAACACTGAAGCTTTCTTT. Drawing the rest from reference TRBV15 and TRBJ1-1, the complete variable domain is DAMVIQNPRYQVTQFGKPVTLSCSQTLNHNVMYWYQQKSSQAPKLLFHYYDKDFNNEADTPDNFQSRRPNTSFCFLDIRSPGLGDTAMYLCATKETQNTEAFFGQGTRLTVV.

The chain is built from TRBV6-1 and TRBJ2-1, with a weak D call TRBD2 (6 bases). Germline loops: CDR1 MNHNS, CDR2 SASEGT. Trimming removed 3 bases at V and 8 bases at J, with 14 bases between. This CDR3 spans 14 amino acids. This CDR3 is CASSDVLLAHEQFF. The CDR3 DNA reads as TGTGCCAGCAGTGACGTCCTACTAGCTCATGAGCAGTTCTTC.

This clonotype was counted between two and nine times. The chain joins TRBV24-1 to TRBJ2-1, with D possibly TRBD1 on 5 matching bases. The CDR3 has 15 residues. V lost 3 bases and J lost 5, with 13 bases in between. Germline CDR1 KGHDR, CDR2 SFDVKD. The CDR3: CATSDAVDRDNEQFF. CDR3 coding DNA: TGTGCCACCAGTGATGCGGTTGACAGAGACAATGAGCAGTTCTTC.

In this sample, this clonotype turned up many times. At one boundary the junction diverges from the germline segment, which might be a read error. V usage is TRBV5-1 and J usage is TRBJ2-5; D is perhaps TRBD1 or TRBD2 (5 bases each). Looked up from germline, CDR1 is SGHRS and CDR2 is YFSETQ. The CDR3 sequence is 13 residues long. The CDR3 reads CASSFGAGETQYF. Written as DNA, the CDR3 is TGTGCCAGCAGCTTTGGGGCGGGAGAGACCCAGTACTTC.

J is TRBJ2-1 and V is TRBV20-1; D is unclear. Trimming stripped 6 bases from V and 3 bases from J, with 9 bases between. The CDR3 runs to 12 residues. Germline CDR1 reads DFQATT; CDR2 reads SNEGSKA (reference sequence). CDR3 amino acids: CSALIHYNEQFF. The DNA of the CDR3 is TGCAGTGCCCTTATACACTACAATGAGCAGTTCTTC.